Each of the 20 T cell receptor beta chains below was sequenced from the same sample in a study of blood T cell repertoires in COVID-19. TCRdb's copy holds only in-frame clones and misses some; the assay was immunoSEQ multiplex PCR. The sample contains roughly 220,000 clones, 86% of which appear only once. Sequencing input: peripheral blood. Every receptor here comes from a man younger than 40 who had recovered from COVID-19.

The genes are TRBV11-3 and TRBJ1-1; weak D call: TRBD1 (6 bases). Looked up from germline, CDR1 is SGHNT and CDR2 is YENEEA. CDR3 length: 12 amino acids. V lost 8 bases to trimming and J lost 2 bases, with 9 bases between them. CDR3 in DNA: TGTGCCAGCGGCAGGGGTAACACTGAAGCTTTCTTT. Translation: CASGRGNTEAFF.

The gene calls are TRBV21-1 and TRBJ2-7; the table's D call of TRBD2 was not tested on the DNA. TRBV21-1 is classified as a pseudogene. The CDR3 has 16 amino acids. CDR3 sequence reads: CASSKVPRIGGYEQYF. CDR3 DNA: TGTGCCAGCAGCAAAGTTCCGAGGATAGGAGGTTACGAGCAGTACTTC.

This clone was seen once. This chain connects TRBV11-2 to TRBJ1-4; TRBD1 might be the D (5 bases). The CDR3 sequence is 14 residues long. CDR1 is SGHAT and CDR2 is FQNNGV in the germline V gene. Trimming shortened V by 6 bases and J by 4 bases, and 12 bases separated the two germline ends. The CDR3 bases are TGTGCCAGCAGTGGAGGGACCCTTAATGAAAAACTGTTTTTT. Translating it yields CASSGGTLNEKLFF.

This sequence joins TRBV10-2 and TRBJ2-1, with 7 bases identical to TRBD2. CDR3 size: 16 residues. Germline CDR1 reads WSHSY; CDR2 reads SAAADI. Trimming at V came to 5 bases and at J to 0 bases, leaving 7 bases not matched to a gene. In DNA form, the CDR3 reads TGCGCCAGCAGTCCCCCTCTAGCGGACTCCTACAATGAGCAGTTCTTC. Protein sequence: CASSPPLADSYNEQFF.

The chain employs TRBV6-6 and TRBJ2-2, with D perhaps TRBD2 (6 bases). The CDR3 spans 14 residues. Per the germline V gene, CDR1 is MNHNY and CDR2 is SVGAGI (reference sequence). The V end lost 6 bases, the J end lost 3 bases, and 11 bases lay between the germline ends. CDR3 nucleotide sequence: TGTGCCAGCAGGGGCGGGGTGGACACCGGGGAGCTGTTTTTT. Amino acids: CASRGGVDTGELFF.

V gene TRBV5-1 combines with J gene TRBJ2-7; 8 bases agree with TRBD2. The V gene end was trimmed by 4 bases and the J gene end by 3 bases; junction bases not matched to a gene: 6. CDR1 SGHRS and CDR2 YFSETQ come from the germline V gene. This CDR3 contains 14 residues. This CDR3 is CASSAGLASYEQYF. DNA of the CDR3: TGCGCCAGCAGCGCAGGACTAGCAAGCTACGAGCAGTACTTC. The variable domain in full, completed from reference TRBV5-1 and TRBJ2-7, reads KAGVTQTPRYLIKTRGQQVTLSCSPISGHRSVSWYQQTPGQGLQFLFEYFSETQRNKGNFPGRFSGRQFSNSRSEMNVSTLELGDSALYLCASSAGLASYEQYFGPGTRLTVT.

V is TRBV7-2 and J is TRBJ2-7; D is unresolved. Germline V lookup: CDR1 SGHTA, CDR2 FQGNSA. The CDR3 spans 11 residues. Trimming cost V 4 bases and J 3 bases, with 4 bases left between them. For the CDR3, the DNA is TGTGCCAGCAGCTCTTTCTACGAGCAGTACTTC. Amino acid sequence: CASSSFYEQYF.

The J gene is TRBJ1-4, the V gene TRBV25-1; TRBD1 matches at 7 bases. CDR1 and CDR2 (germline): MGHDK, SYGVNS. Trimming cost V 4 bases and J 8 bases; bases outside gene matches: 7. The CDR3 is made up of 14 amino acids. The CDR3 loop reads CASSGYPRGEKLFF. For the CDR3, the DNA is TGTGCCAGCAGTGGGTACCCCAGGGGGGAAAAACTGTTTTTT.

This clone was observed a handful of times. This sequence joins TRBV7-2 and TRBJ2-5, with D perhaps matching TRBD1 (6 bases). The CDR3 has 15 residues. Germline CDR1 and CDR2: SGHTA and FQGNSA. The ends were cut back, 3 bases at V and 5 bases at J, with 16 bases in the middle. CDR3 sequence (DNA): TGTGCCAGCAGCTTCCGACAGGCGCCTACGGAGACCCAGTACTTC. Encoded protein: CASSFRQAPTETQYF.

V gene TRBV21-1 combines with J gene TRBJ1-5. TRBV21-1 is assigned pseudogene status. This CDR3 is 15 amino acids long. The DNA of the CDR3 is TGTGCCAGCAGCAAAGGGGGTCTAGCCAATCAGCCCCAGCATTTT. It specifies CASSKGGLANQPQHF.

Only one count was recorded for this clone. Germline is not matched at one junction end, which may reflect a read error. V is TRBV6-5 and J is TRBJ1-3; D remains ambiguous. Germline V CDR1 and CDR2: MNHEY, SVGAGI. The CDR3 extends over 14 amino acids. CDR3 sequence reads: CASSYGQFGDTIYF. Written as DNA, the CDR3 is TGTGCCAGCAGTTACGGCCAGTTTGGAGACACCATATATTTT.

This clone was detected once. The gene calls are TRBV19 and TRBJ1-4; TRBD1 is a possible D gene (5 bases). This CDR3 region has 11 residues. V was clipped by 7 bases and J by 11 bases, with 11 bases between them. Germline V gene data show CDR1 as LNHDA and CDR2 as SQIVND (reference sequence). The CDR3 loop is CASTHQGKLFF. CDR3 in DNA: TGTGCCAGTACCCATCAGGGTAAACTGTTTTTT.

This chain links TRBV3-1 (or the pseudogene TRBV3-2) with TRBJ2-3; 7 bases agree with TRBD2. Germline CDR1 reads LGHDT; CDR2 reads YNNKEL (reference sequence). J lost 2 bases, V lost 3 bases, and 2 bases had no gene match. The CDR3 length is 14 residues. This CDR3 reads CASSQGLLTDTQYF. In DNA form, the CDR3 reads TGTGCCAGCAGCCAGGGACTACTCACAGATACGCAGTATTTT.

The chain carries TRBV4-2 and TRBJ1-2; 8 bases match TRBD1. Trimming cost V 7 bases and J 7 bases; bases outside gene matches: 11. Germline lookup yields CDR1 LGHNA and CDR2 YNFKEQ. There are 14 residues in the CDR3. This CDR3 is CASTGQGLIGGYTF. The CDR3 region has the DNA TGTGCCAGCACCGGACAGGGCTTGATCGGTGGCTACACCTTC.

DNA for the CDR3: TGTGCCAGCAGCTCATTCTCGGACAGTTCCTACGAGCAGTACTTC. Protein sequence: CASSSFSDSSYEQYF. The V call is TRBV7-6, the J call TRBJ2-7, with D possibly TRBD1 on 6 matching bases. CDR3 length: 15 amino acids. Per the germline V gene, CDR1 is SGHVS and CDR2 is FNYEAQ. V was clipped by 4 bases and J by 1 base, with 14 bases between them.

This clone was recorded a few times. The rearrangement joins TRBV4-2 to TRBJ2-7, with TRBD1 matching over 8 bases. The CDR3 is 15 amino acids. Per the germline V gene, CDR1 is LGHNA and CDR2 is YNFKEQ. The V segment lost 0 bases and the J segment 9 bases; nucleotides outside the gene matches: 10. The CDR3 coding sequence is TGTGCCAGCAGCCAAGACTCGGGAAGTGGGACAGGGCAGTACTTC. It translates to CASSQDSGSGTGQYF.

The gene calls are TRBV7-9 and TRBJ2-2, with D uncertain. Trimming shortened V by 6 bases and J by 6 bases, and 11 bases separated the two germline ends. The CDR3 contains 13 residues. Germline CDR1 SEHNR, CDR2 FQNEAQ (reference sequence). CDR3 in amino acids: CASSLVTPGELFF. The CDR3 DNA is TGTGCCAGCAGTTTGGTAACTCCCGGGGAGCTGTTTTTT.

The chain links TRBV10-1 to TRBJ1-1; D ambiguous. The ends were cut back, 4 bases at V and 1 base at J, with 10 bases in the middle. The CDR3 runs to 14 residues. Per germline, CDR1 WNHNN and CDR2 SYGVQD (reference sequence). The CDR3 sequence: CASSVESANTEAFF. CDR3 nucleotide sequence: TGCGCCAGCAGTGTAGAAAGCGCGAACACTGAAGCTTTCTTT.

The chain joins TRBV10-3 to TRBJ2-7, with D perhaps TRBD2 (6 bases). Looked up from germline, CDR1 is ENHRY and CDR2 is SYGVKD. This CDR3 comprises 16 residues. The ends were cut back, 3 bases at V and 7 bases at J, with 22 bases in the middle. CDR3 bases: TGTGCCATCAGTGATGGATTGGCGGGATTACTGGGGGAGCAGTACTTC. Translating it yields CAISDGLAGLLGEQYF.

The rearrangement joins TRBV30 to TRBJ1-2, with 9 bases that match TRBD1. Trimming at V came to 2 bases and at J to 7 bases, leaving 5 bases not matched to a gene. Germline V gives CDR1 GTSNPN, CDR2 SVGIG (reference sequence). This CDR3 has 13 amino acids. CDR3 residues: CAWSYRGQGGYTF. CDR3 sequence (DNA): TGTGCCTGGAGTTACAGGGGGCAAGGTGGCTACACCTTC.